The 17 T cell receptor beta chains presented below share a single source sample, sequenced in a study of T cells in tumors after PD-1 blockade. Only in-frame clones appear in the TCRdb table, and some are missing; sequencing was by immunoSEQ multiplex PCR. The sample has tens of thousands of clones, approximately 75% seen once. Sequenced material: PBMCs, taken before anti-PD-1 treatment. All receptors come from a human donor with basal cell carcinoma.

The rearrangement joins TRBV5-4 to TRBJ1-1; D uncertain. Germline V gene sequence: CDR1 SGHNT, CDR2 YYREEE (reference sequence). Between the trimmed V and J ends, which lost 0 bases and 0 bases, there was a span of 9 bases. There are 15 residues in the CDR3. The CDR3 bases are TGTGCCAGCAGCTTGGCAGCTTCTATGAACACTGAAGCTTTCTTT. It translates to CASSLAASMNTEAFF.

This clone was picked up one time. This chain links TRBV10-2 with TRBJ2-1, with D perhaps TRBD2 (6 bases). Trimming took off 8 bases at V and 2 bases at J, with 10 bases between the two ends. Germline V CDR1 and CDR2: WSHSY, SAAADI. This CDR3 region has 13 residues. The DNA for the CDR3 is TGCGCCAGCCAACGGGAGCCCTACAATGAGCAGTTCTTC. As protein: CASQREPYNEQFF.

This rearrangement joins TRBV5-1 to TRBJ1-1, with D possibly matching TRBD1 (6 bases). The germline CDR1 and CDR2 sequences are SGHRS and YFSETQ. The CDR3 sequence is 13 residues long. The V end lost 6 bases, the J end lost 3 bases, and 12 bases lay between the germline ends. The DNA of the CDR3 is TGCGCCAGCACGGAGACAGGCCACACTGAAGCTTTCTTT. The encoded protein is CASTETGHTEAFF.

The chain combines TRBV5-1 with TRBJ2-5, with 9 positions matching TRBD1. The V segment lost 1 base and the J segment 5 bases; nucleotides outside the gene matches: 3. This CDR3 is 14 amino acids long. CDR1 and CDR2 (germline): SGHRS, YFSETQ. The DNA of the CDR3 is TGCGCCAGCAGCTTGACAGGGGGCGAGGAGACCCAGTACTTC. Protein: CASSLTGGEETQYF.

The chain couples TRBV7-9 to TRBJ2-7, with 8 bases that match TRBD1. The J segment lost 2 bases and the V segment lost 5 bases, leaving 5 bases of the junction unmatched. Germline V lookup: CDR1 SEHNR, CDR2 FQNEAQ (reference sequence). The CDR3 is 14 amino acids. CDR3 amino acids: CASSPRTGPYEQYF. The CDR3 DNA reads TGTGCCAGCAGCCCGCGGACAGGGCCCTACGAGCAGTACTTC.

CDR3 sequence (DNA): TGTGCCAGCAGCGCGACGGTTGCCGGGGAGCTGTTTTTT. This sequence encodes CASSATVAGELFF. The chain combines TRBV9 with TRBJ2-2; D is ambiguous. The germline CDR1 and CDR2 sequences are SGDLS and YYNGEE. V lost 3 bases, J lost 6 bases, and 9 bases lay in between. The CDR3 runs to 13 residues.

The chain carries TRBV6-4 and TRBJ2-1; maybe TRBD2 (5 bases). V was trimmed by 2 bases and J by 10 bases, leaving 12 bases between them. The CDR3 contains 13 residues. Germline assignment: CDR1 MRHNA and CDR2 SNTAGT. This CDR3 is CASSDLAGGEQFF. The CDR3 DNA reads TGTGCCAGCAGTGACCTCGCGGGCGGGGAGCAGTTCTTC.

The rearrangement joins TRBV3-1 (or the pseudogene TRBV3-2) to TRBJ1-1; D gene uncertain. In germline, CDR1 is LGHDT, CDR2 YNNKEL (reference sequence). V was cut by 0 bases and J by 7 bases, with 12 bases left in between. This CDR3 is built from 14 residues. CDR3 sequence: CASSQDIVFGEAFF. DNA for the CDR3: TGTGCCAGCAGCCAAGATATCGTCTTCGGTGAAGCTTTCTTT.

The rearrangement joins TRBV19 to TRBJ1-2; 7 positions match TRBD1. CDR3 size: 15 residues. V trimming: 4 bases; J trimming: 4 bases; junction bases outside the gene matches: 9. From germline, CDR1 is LNHDA and CDR2 SQIVND (reference sequence). CDR3 protein: CASSRNRGGGYGYTF. The CDR3 bases are TGTGCCAGTAGTAGAAACAGGGGAGGGGGCTATGGCTACACCTTC.

This chain joins TRBV29-1 and TRBJ2-2; D call uncertain. CDR3 size: 11 residues. Germline CDR1 reads SQVTM; CDR2 reads ANQGSEA. The V end was cut by 3 bases, the J end by 6 bases, with 5 bases between. CDR3 residues: CSVDWAGELFF. DNA for the CDR3: TGCAGCGTTGATTGGGCCGGGGAGCTGTTTTTT.

This chain joins TRBV5-4 and TRBJ1-1; TRBD1 aligns across 8 bases. The CDR3 has 14 amino acids. Germline CDR1 and CDR2: SGHNT and YYREEE (reference sequence). The ends lost 10 bases at V and 4 bases at J; junction bases unmatched: 12. The CDR3 is CAAYRTGLGTEAFF. The DNA for the CDR3 is TGTGCCGCCTACAGGACAGGGCTGGGCACTGAAGCTTTCTTT.

This sequence joins TRBV24-1 and TRBJ1-6, with 10 bases aligning to TRBD1. Germline CDR1 reads KGHDR; CDR2 reads SFDVKD. The V segment lost 3 bases and the J segment 8 bases; nucleotides outside the gene matches: 3. This CDR3 has 15 residues. The CDR3 loop is CATSDGTGVDSPLHF. The DNA for the CDR3 is TGTGCCACCAGTGATGGGACAGGGGTGGATTCACCCCTCCACTTT.

This clone was counted a few times. The chain employs TRBV28 and TRBJ2-2; D tentatively fits TRBD1 or TRBD2 (6 bases each). V shed 2 bases and J shed 1 base, with 11 bases lying between them. This CDR3 has 16 amino acids. CDR1 is MDHEN and CDR2 is SYDVKM in the germline V gene. In nucleotides, the CDR3 is TGTGCCAGCAGTTTACGAGGGGGGAGGAACACCGGGGAGCTGTTTTTT. Residues: CASSLRGGRNTGELFF.

The chain couples TRBV5-1 to TRBJ1-1; D not certain. Trimming took 0 bases from V and 0 from J, leaving 9 bases between them. The CDR3 is 15 amino acids. CDR1 and CDR2 from the germline V gene are SGHRS and YFSETQ. The CDR3 loop reads CASSLEGRLNTEAFF. The CDR3 nucleotides are TGCGCCAGCAGCTTGGAAGGCAGATTGAACACTGAAGCTTTCTTT.

V usage is TRBV2 and J usage is TRBJ1-2; 7 bases are a match to TRBD1. CDR3 length: 13 residues. Germline V gives CDR1 SNHLY, CDR2 FYNNEI. V lost 7 bases, J lost 5 bases, and 7 bases stayed unmatched. The CDR3 DNA sequence: TGTGCCAGCAACGAGGGGGCTGGGTATGGCTACACCTTC. Translated, it gives CASNEGAGYGYTF.

The chain joins TRBV5-3 to TRBJ1-4; D call uncertain. TRBV5-3 is classed as an ORF, of uncertain function. The V and J ends lost 5 bases and 8 bases respectively, with 16 bases between them. The CDR3 is 14 amino acids. CDR3 amino acids: CARSEKGIREKLFF. The CDR3 DNA reads as TGTGCCAGAAGTGAGAAAGGGATTCGGGAAAAACTGTTTTTT.

This chain links TRBV19 with TRBJ1-1; 7 nucleotides agree with TRBD1. The germline CDR1 and CDR2 sequences are LNHDA and SQIVND (reference sequence). The V and J ends lost 6 bases and 2 bases, in that order; junction bases with no gene match: 6. The CDR3 is 14 amino acids. The CDR3 region has the DNA TGTGCCAGTAGCAACAGGGGTATCAACACTGAAGCTTTCTTT. It translates to CASSNRGINTEAFF.